The T cell receptor beta chain under discussion was sequenced for a study of OX40 agonist ivuxolimab in advanced cancers. As for the study in general: Earlier treatment with anti-PD-1, anti-PD-L1 or anti-CTLA-4 was permitted, and around 36% had received some.

Assay used: immunoSEQ multiplex PCR; TCRdb lists only in-frame clones, some missing. Here the sample spans around 59,000 clones, approximately 89% being singletons. About this clone itself: Its matching antigen is unknown.

Findings of the study overall: At doses 0.1 to 3.0 mg/kg, CD4+ and CD8+ clones expanded.

The V gene's germline CDR1 is SGHTA and CDR2 FQGNSA. The CDR3 is 13 amino acids. J was trimmed by 4 bases and V by 4 bases; bases with no gene match: 3. Any history of autoimmune disease or systemic immunosuppression disqualified patients. The source was CD4+ or CD8+ T cells sorted from blood, collected in a trial of the OX40 agonist ivuxolimab. V is TRBV7-2 and J is TRBJ1-1; 7 nucleotides match TRBD1. The receptor was isolated from an adult with an advanced solid tumor such as melanoma, head and neck, liver or kidney cancer. The CDR3 DNA sequence: TGTGCCAGCAGCTACAGGGGTACCACTGAAGCTTTCTTT. The encoded protein is CASSYRGTTEAFF.